These T cell receptor beta chains were read from a single sample in a study of cytomegalovirus exposure and HLA in healthy donors. Data came from immunoSEQ multiplex PCR; TCRdb stores just in-frame clones and leaves some out. The table shows approximately 170,000 clones, with approximately 73% occurring only once. Sequenced sample: PBMCs. These receptors were obtained from a woman under 30 in good health and CMV-seropositive. Both conserved end residues are part of each CDR3. The D gene is left open where the match is weak. Rows give clone size only sometimes, using once, few, many, or a class for an expanded clone.

d_call j_call v_call clone_size cdr3_nt cdr3_aa
TRBD1 TRBJ1-6 TRBV7-2 NA TGTGCCAGCACCGACGGGACAGTGTATTCACCCCTCCACTTT CASTDGTVYSPLHF
NA TRBJ1-1 TRBV7-9 NA TGTTCCAGCAGCTTAACAGGGAGAGGGACCGGCACTGAAGCTTTCTTT CSSSLTGRGTGTEAFF
NA TRBJ1-5 TRBV27 NA TGTGCCAGCAGTTGGGCAGGGATGCAGCCCCAGCATTTT CASSWAGMQPQHF
TRBD1 TRBJ1-1 TRBV6-6 few TGTGCCAGCACCTCAACAGGGGACACTGAAGCTTTCTTT CASTSTGDTEAFF
TRBD2 TRBJ2-6 TRBV9 once TGTGCCAGCAGCGTGACAAGACGGGGGGAGAGGGATCCGTCCGGGGCCAACGTCCTGACTTTC CASSVTRRGERDPSGANVLTF
NA TRBJ1-2 TRBV6-5 few TGTGCCAGCAGTGAGATGGCGGGTAAAGGAGGCTACACCTTC CASSEMAGKGGYTF
TRBD2 TRBJ2-1 TRBV10-2 NA TGCGCCAGCAGGGAGGGACTAGCGGGGTACAATGAGCAGTTCTTC CASREGLAGYNEQFF
NA TRBJ1-4 TRBV29-1 NA TGCAGCGTGGGAGGGGACGCAACTAATGAAAAACTGTTTTTT CSVGGDATNEKLFF
TRBD1 TRBJ1-1 TRBV10-3 NA TGTGCCATCAGGAGGATCCAGGGGGCGAACACTGAAGCTTTCTTT CAIRRIQGANTEAFF
TRBD2 TRBJ2-5 TRBV11-1 NA TGTGCCAGCAGCCCCGGACTAGCGGGGGAGAAAGAGACCCAGTACTTC CASSPGLAGEKETQYF
NA TRBJ1-1 TRBV15 NA TGTGCCACCAGCAGGGGGGGAGTCTCGAACACTGAAGCTTTCTTT CATSRGGVSNTEAFF
TRBD1 TRBJ1-1 TRBV6-5 NA TGTGCCAGCAGTAAACTAGAACAGGGGATCGGAGCTTTCTTT CASSKLEQGIGAFF
NA TRBJ2-2 TRBV4-1 NA TGCGCCAGCAGCCAAGGACACCCGGCAACGCGAAACACCGGGGAGCTGTTTTTT CASSQGHPATRNTGELFF
TRBD1 TRBJ1-2 TRBV9 NA TGTGCCAGCAGCCCCCCCCGGACAGGAACTAACTATGGCTACACCTTC CASSPPRTGTNYGYTF
TRBD1 TRBJ2-7 TRBV6-5 NA TGTGCCAGCAGGAGGACAGGGGGGCCATCCTACGAGCAGTACTTC CASRRTGGPSYEQYF
TRBD2 TRBJ2-1 TRBV7-2 NA TGTGCCAGCAGCTTAATGACCGGGGGGTCCTACAATGAGCAGTTCTTC CASSLMTGGSYNEQFF
NA TRBJ1-2 TRBV6-6 NA TGTGCCAGCAGCCCCTCCGACTATGGCTACACCTTC CASSPSDYGYTF
TRBD1 TRBJ2-5 TRBV6-1 once TGTGCCAGCTACTGGGGGACAGGGGCCTCGGAGACCCAGTACTTC CASYWGTGASETQYF
NA TRBJ2-7 TRBV6-5 NA TGTGCCAGCAGTTATCAACAGGGTCATCAGGACGAGCAGTACTTC CASSYQQGHQDEQYF
NA TRBJ2-5 TRBV5-4 few TGTGCCAGCAGCTTCCCGAGGGGCGGGACGGTAGAGACCCAGTACTTC CASSFPRGGTVETQYF
TRBD1 TRBJ1-5 TRBV30 NA TGTGCCTGGGGACAGGGGTCATTTCAGCCCCAGCATTTT CAWGQGSFQPQHF
NA TRBJ2-7 TRBV9 once TGTGCCAGCAGCCCCCGGGGGAACAGGGGTTACGAGCAGTACTTC CASSPRGNRGYEQYF
TRBD1 TRBJ1-5 TRBV7-8 NA TGTGCCAGCAGTTCAGGACAGGGGGCGGCTCAGCCCCAGCATTTT CASSSGQGAAQPQHF
NA TRBJ1-4 TRBV30 NA TGTGCCTGGAGGGGAGGGTTCTCTTCTAATGAAAAACTGTTTTTT CAWRGGFSSNEKLFF
TRBD2 TRBJ2-7 TRBV7-2 NA TGTGCCAGCAGCTTAGAGGGGACTAGCGGGGGCTACGAGCAGTACTTC CASSLEGTSGGYEQYF
TRBD2 TRBJ2-7 TRBV7-9 NA TGTGCCAGCAGCTTAGCGCGGCTAGCGGGCGTTCATCCCTACGAGCAGTACTTC CASSLARLAGVHPYEQYF
TRBD2 TRBJ2-7 TRBV2 NA TGTGCCAGCAGTGAAGCACCGACTAGCGGGGTGTACGAGCAGTACTTC CASSEAPTSGVYEQYF
NA TRBJ1-5 TRBV19 NA TGTGCCAGTAGTTCGTCTCATAGTAGCAATCAGCCCCAGCATTTT CASSSSHSSNQPQHF
NA TRBJ1-5 TRBV19 once TGTGCCAGTACCGTAGCGGGGGACCGAGGGAATCAGCCCCAGCATTTT CASTVAGDRGNQPQHF
TRBD2 TRBJ2-5 TRBV7-2 NA TGTGCCAGCAGCTTATCGACTAGCGGGGCCCAAGAGACCCAGTACTTC CASSLSTSGAQETQYF
TRBD2 TRBJ2-3 TRBV29-1 NA TGCAGCGTTCTAGCGGGGTTAACAGATACGCAGTATTTT CSVLAGLTDTQYF
NA TRBJ2-3 TRBV28 NA TGTGCCAGCAGTTCGCCAAATACAGGGGATACGCAGTATTTT CASSSPNTGDTQYF
TRBD2 TRBJ2-7 TRBV4-3 NA TGCGCCAGCAGCCAAGATGAGGGGACTAGCTACGAGCAGTACTTC CASSQDEGTSYEQYF
TRBD1 TRBJ1-5 TRBV4-2 NA TGTGCCAGCAGCCAGGAGGGACAGGCAGTCCAGCCCCAGCATTTT CASSQEGQAVQPQHF
NA TRBJ1-1 TRBV5-5 many TGTGCCAGCAGCTTGGCCCCGGTCTCGAACACTGAAGCTTTCTTT CASSLAPVSNTEAFF
NA TRBJ2-7 TRBV6-6 NA TGTGCCAGCAATTCCCTACTTGCCTACGAGCAGTACTTC CASNSLLAYEQYF
NA TRBJ2-1 TRBV5-4 NA TGTGCCAGCAGCCCTAGCGTAGGGCTAGCGCAGAATGAGCAGTTCTTC CASSPSVGLAQNEQFF
NA TRBJ2-7 TRBV7-6 NA TGTGCCAGCAGCCTGATGGTTGGGGGCTCCAACGAGCAGTACTTC CASSLMVGGSNEQYF
TRBD1 TRBJ2-1 TRBV19 NA TGTGCCAGTAGTACCCCGGGACAGCCTACTTACAATGAGCAGTTCTTC CASSTPGQPTYNEQFF
NA TRBJ1-6 TRBV11-2 NA TGTGCCAGCAGCTTAGGCTTTCGGTCACCCCTCCACTTT CASSLGFRSPLHF
TRBD1 TRBJ2-3 TRBV5-1 NA TGCGCCAGCAGCTTGGGACAGGGGAACTCAGATACGCAGTATTTT CASSLGQGNSDTQYF
NA TRBJ2-2 TRBV2 few TGTGCCAGCAGTGAAGTAGTATCCGGGGAGCTGTTTTTT CASSEVVSGELFF
TRBD1 TRBJ2-2 TRBV7-3 NA TGTGCCAGCAGCTTAGACAGGGGAGGAACCGGGGAGCTGTTTTTT CASSLDRGGTGELFF
NA TRBJ2-3 TRBV28 NA TGTGCCAGCAGCAGGCCAGGGGCACCAAGCACAGATACGCAGTATTTT CASSRPGAPSTDTQYF
TRBD2 TRBJ2-5 TRBV6-5 NA TGTGCCAGCAGGAGCGGGGGCCTAGAGACCCAGTACTTC CASRSGGLETQYF
NA TRBJ2-3 TRBV12-5 NA TGTGCTAGTGGCCCCGGGGATACGCAGTATTTT CASGPGDTQYF
NA TRBJ2-5 TRBV5-4 NA TGTGCCAGCAGCTTGGGCGGGGAAGAGACCCAGTACTTC CASSLGGEETQYF
NA TRBJ1-2 TRBV6-1 NA TGTGCCAGCAGTATCAGTAAATTCTATGGCTACACCTTC CASSISKFYGYTF
TRBD1 TRBJ2-7 TRBV7-6 few TGTGCCAGCAGCCGAGGGACAGAGACTTACGAGCAGTACTTC CASSRGTETYEQYF
NA TRBJ1-5 TRBV6-5 few TGTGCCAGCAGGGGCGGCGGGAGCAATCAGCCCCAGCATTTT CASRGGGSNQPQHF
TRBD2 TRBJ2-5 TRBV6-5 NA TGTGCCAGCAGTTACGGTAGCGGGGAGACCCAGTACTTC CASSYGSGETQYF
NA TRBJ2-1 TRBV29-1 once TGCAGCGTTGAGGGGAAGGTCGTCCAGGGAAAATACAATGAGCAGTTCTTC CSVEGKVVQGKYNEQFF
TRBD1 TRBJ2-7 TRBV18 NA TGTGCCAGCTCAGGGACAGGGCGCTACGAGCAGTACTTC CASSGTGRYEQYF
TRBD2 TRBJ2-3 TRBV27 few TGTGCCAGCAGTTTATCGTACCCGGGGGGGCGAGGAGATACGCAGTATTTT CASSLSYPGGRGDTQYF
NA TRBJ1-6 TRBV30 NA TGTGCCTGGAGGAGGGCAGGACCCTATAATTCACCCCTCCACTTT CAWRRAGPYNSPLHF
TRBD1 TRBJ2-3 TRBV25-1 NA TGTGCCAGCAGTGAATACCCGGGACAGGCGACAGATACGCAGTATTTT CASSEYPGQATDTQYF
TRBD2 TRBJ2-7 TRBV15 NA TGTGCCACCAGCCCCTGGACTAGCGGGGGCTACGCGCAGTACTTC CATSPWTSGGYAQYF
TRBD2 TRBJ2-7 TRBV2 NA TGTGCCAGCAGGGCGGGGGGGAGGGAGCAGTACTTC CASRAGGREQYF